A single sample is the source of the 27 T cell receptor beta chains below, sequenced in a study of metastatic and nonmetastatic thyroid tumors. With MiXCR, TCRdb reprocessed the PCR reads. In the table there are more than 20,000 clones, 30% to 40% of which are singletons. Thyroid surgery was preceded by no treatment in any patient. Source material: blood. These receptors all come from a male donor with papillary thyroid cancer or a benign thyroid nodule (not recorded which). Some clones in this sample may be carry-over from other donors' samples.

In this sample, this clone turned up a few times. This chain connects TRBV19 to TRBJ2-7; TRBD1 matches 11 bases. V shed 6 bases, J shed 5 bases, and the junction held 9 bases outside the gene matches. Germline V gene sequence: CDR1 LNHDA, CDR2 SQIVND (reference sequence). The CDR3 totals 15 residues. Here the CDR3 reads CASRAGTGGLHEQYF. The CDR3 DNA sequence: TGTGCCAGTAGAGCCGGGACAGGGGGTCTCCACGAGCAGTACTTC. The full variable domain, rest sourced from reference TRBV19 and TRBJ2-7, is DGGITQSPKYLFRKEGQNVTLSCEQNLNHDAMYWYRQDPGQGLRLIYYSQIVNDFQKGDIAEGYSVSREKKESFPLTVTSAQKNPTAFYLCASRAGTGGLHEQYFGPGTRLTVT.

Ten or more counts support this clone. The V gene is TRBV19, the J gene TRBJ1-5; D unclear. V was trimmed by 5 bases and J by 0 bases, leaving 14 bases between them. There are 16 residues in the CDR3. CDR1 LNHDA and CDR2 SQIVND come from the germline V gene (reference sequence). The CDR3 nucleotides read TGTGCCAGTAGTCAAACGGGAATATATAGCAATCAGCCCCAGCATTTT. This encodes CASSQTGIYSNQPQHF.

The genes are TRBV5-1 and TRBJ1-6, with 8 bases matching TRBD1. V dropped 1 base and J dropped 3; count of bases not matched to a gene: 0. Looked up from germline, CDR1 is SGHRS and CDR2 is YFSETQ. The CDR3 is made up of 15 amino acids. For the CDR3, the DNA is TGCGCCAGCAGCTTGACAGGGGGCTATAATTCACCCCTCCACTTT. It yields the protein CASSLTGGYNSPLHF.

This clone was found a few times. The chain links TRBV2 to TRBJ2-7; no clear D. Germline V CDR1 and CDR2: SNHLY, FYNNEI. Trimming took off 2 bases at V and 3 bases at J, with 14 bases between the two ends. The CDR3 is made up of 15 amino acids. The CDR3 nucleotides read TGTGCCAGCAGTGAATTGGACCCAGGACGCTACGAGCAGTACTTC. It translates to CASSELDPGRYEQYF. Supplemented by reference TRBV2 and TRBJ2-7, the full variable domain reads EPEVTQTPSHQVTQMGQEVILRCVPISNHLYFYWYRQILGQKVEFLVSFYNNEISEKSEIFDDQFSVERPDGSNFTLKIRSTKLEDSAMYFCASSELDPGRYEQYFGPGTRLTVT.

This rearrangement joins TRBV20-1 to TRBJ1-5; perhaps TRBD1 as D (5 bases). CDR1 is DFQATT, CDR2 SNEGSKA, per germline (reference sequence). V lost 1 base and J lost 5, with 12 bases in between. This CDR3 region has 14 residues. The CDR3 DNA follows: TGCAGTGCTAGAGTGGGGGGGGAGCATCAGCCCCAGCATTTT. Its translation: CSARVGGEHQPQHF.

The V call is TRBV7-3, the J call TRBJ2-7, with 8 bases fitting TRBD1. V trimming: 2 bases; J trimming: 0 bases; junction bases outside the gene matches: 9. The CDR3 totals 17 residues. CDR1 is SGHTA and CDR2 is FQGTGA in the germline V gene. CDR3 bases: TGTGCCAGCAGCTTATTGCCAGGGGGCAGAAACTCCTACGAGCAGTACTTC. This gives the protein CASSLLPGGRNSYEQYF.

Of note for this clone: One end of the junction is discordant with germline, which a read error may explain. V usage is TRBV11-3 and J usage is TRBJ2-1; D is ambiguous. The V gene's germline CDR1 is SGHNT and CDR2 YENEEA. The CDR3 has 12 residues. DNA for the CDR3: TGCGCCAGCAGCTTAACCTTCCGGGAGCAGTTCTTC. It is translated as CASSLTFREQFF.

This clone qualifies as medium-sized. The rearrangement links TRBV2 to TRBJ1-3; the D gene is possibly TRBD1 (5 bases). This CDR3 region has 13 residues. Germline-derived CDR1 and CDR2 are SNHLY and FYNNEI. Between the trimmed V and J ends, which lost 7 bases and 1 base, there was a span of 8 bases. This chain's CDR3 is CASKGDSGNTIYF. In DNA form, the CDR3 reads TGTGCCAGCAAAGGGGATTCTGGAAACACCATATATTTT. Full variable domain (outside the CDR3, taken from reference TRBV2 and TRBJ1-3): EPEVTQTPSHQVTQMGQEVILRCVPISNHLYFYWYRQILGQKVEFLVSFYNNEISEKSEIFDDQFSVERPDGSNFTLKIRSTKLEDSAMYFCASKGDSGNTIYFGEGSWLTVV.

This chain uses TRBV30 with TRBJ2-7; 8 positions match TRBD1. V shed 0 bases, J shed 2 bases, and the junction held 6 bases outside the gene matches. CDR3 length equals 15 residues. CDR1 and CDR2 from the germline V gene are GTSNPN and SVGIG (reference sequence). The CDR3 region is CAWSVLGTGAYEQYF. The DNA for the CDR3 is TGTGCCTGGAGTGTTCTTGGGACAGGAGCCTACGAGCAGTACTTC. Full variable domain (missing parts from reference TRBV30 and TRBJ2-7): SQTIHQWPATLVQPVGSPLSLECTVEGTSNPNLYWYRQAAGRGLQLLFYSVGIGQISSEVPQNLSASRPQDRQFILSSKKLLLSDSGFYLCAWSVLGTGAYEQYFGPGTRLTVT.

This clone was counted between two and nine times. V is TRBV6-2 or TRBV6-3 and J is TRBJ1-3; D is uncertain. This CDR3 is 15 amino acids long. Germline V gene lookup returns CDR1 MNHEY and CDR2 SVGEGT. The V gene lost 6 bases and the J gene lost 0 bases, with 12 bases spanning the gap. The CDR3 DNA reads as TGTGCCAGCAGCTGGACTTCCGTCTCTGGAAACACCATATATTTT. Its protein product is CASSWTSVSGNTIYF.

This clone was recorded a few times. V usage is TRBV28 and J usage is TRBJ2-5; D is ambiguous. The CDR3 sequence is 13 residues long. CDR1 and CDR2 from the germline V gene are MDHEN and SYDVKM. V was cut by 3 bases and J by 2 bases, with 7 bases left in between. CDR3 in amino acids: CASSLDLQETQYF. The CDR3 DNA reads as TGTGCCAGCAGTTTGGACCTACAAGAGACCCAGTACTTC.

This clone has at least ten counts. The conserved closing phenylalanine or tryptophan is absent in this CDR3, likely reflecting a read error. The J gene is TRBJ2-1, the V gene TRBV9; D might be TRBD2 (5 bases). Germline V gives CDR1 SGDLS, CDR2 YYNGEE. This CDR3 spans 16 amino acids. Between the trimmed V and J ends, which lost 3 bases and 5 bases, there was a span of 18 bases. The CDR3: CASSGGVGARHNEQFV. The DNA for the CDR3 is TGTGCCAGCAGCGGAGGTGTGGGAGCTAGGCACAATGAGCAGTTCGTC.

By sample share, this clone is medium-sized. The chain employs TRBV11-2 and TRBJ2-7; D gene unclear. Trimming took off 2 bases at V and 6 bases at J, with 14 bases between the two ends. The CDR3 loop spans 14 amino acids. Germline V gene sequence: CDR1 SGHAT, CDR2 FQNNGV. The CDR3 DNA sequence: TGTGCCAGCAGCTTATTCCCACAGTCCCGCGAGCAGTACTTC. Protein sequence: CASSLFPQSREQYF.

This clone was recorded at least ten times. A read error may account for a junction end that differs from germline. This rearrangement joins TRBV27 to TRBJ2-2; 7 positions agree with TRBD2. CDR1 and CDR2 (germline): MNHEY, SMNVEV (reference sequence). This CDR3 is 18 amino acids long. The CDR3: CATSLQAGLSRNTGELFF. The CDR3 nucleotides are TGTGCCACCAGTTTACAAGCGGGACTGTCTAGAAACACCGGGGAGCTGTTTTTT.

In this sample, this clone turned up a few times. V is TRBV6-2 or TRBV6-3 and J is TRBJ1-3; D not certain. In germline, CDR1 is MNHEY, CDR2 SVGEGT. The V and J ends lost 0 bases and 2 bases respectively, with 14 bases between them. The CDR3 length is 17 residues. The CDR3, as DNA: TGTGCCAGCAGTTACTCGATTGGGGTTGGAACTGGAAACACCATATATTTT. Its protein product is CASSYSIGVGTGNTIYF.

The chain uses TRBV6-5 and TRBJ2-6; the D gene is possibly TRBD1 (6 bases). Trimming stripped 2 bases from V and 4 bases from J, with 15 bases between. Germline CDR1 reads MNHEY; CDR2 reads SVGAGI. The CDR3 totals 17 residues. CDR3 in DNA: TGTGCCAGCAGTTACGGGAATTCAGGGGCCGGGGCCAACGTCCTGACTTTC. Amino acid sequence: CASSYGNSGAGANVLTF.

On this clone: Other DNA sequences of this sample code for an identical CDR3. The chain has TRBV30 and TRBJ2-7, with TRBD1 matching 7 bases. There are 14 residues in the CDR3. V dropped 0 bases and J dropped 2; count of bases not matched to a gene: 4. Germline CDR1 is GTSNPN and CDR2 is SVGIG (reference sequence). The CDR3 region is CAWSVSGTAYEQYF. DNA for the CDR3: TGTGCCTGGAGTGTATCGGGGACAGCCTACGAGCAGTACTTC.

The chain joins TRBV6-5 to TRBJ2-1; no reliable D call. The V and J ends lost 0 bases and 6 bases respectively, with 3 bases between them. The germline gives CDR1 MNHEY, CDR2 SVGAGI. The CDR3 spans 12 residues. CDR3 loop: CASSYSINEQFF. In nucleotides, the CDR3 is TGTGCCAGCAGTTACTCGATCAATGAGCAGTTCTTC.

This chain joins TRBV28 and TRBJ2-7; either TRBD1 or TRBD2 may fit D (6 bases each). Germline lookup yields CDR1 MDHEN and CDR2 SYDVKM. The CDR3 sequence is 14 residues long. Between the trimmed V and J ends, which lost 7 bases and 7 bases, there was a span of 20 bases. In nucleotides, the CDR3 is TGTGCCAGCAAAGGTTTCGGGGGCGTATGGGAGCAGTACTTC. Its protein is CASKGFGGVWEQYF.

This clone appeared a single time. This chain uses TRBV7-6 with TRBJ2-7; 8 bases map to TRBD1. Trimming at V came to 5 bases and at J to 6 bases, leaving 9 bases not matched to a gene. Germline assignment: CDR1 SGHVS and CDR2 FNYEAQ. The CDR3 covers 14 residues. The CDR3 nucleotides are TGTGCCAGCAGCAACGGACAGGGAGATCCCGAGCAGTACTTC. It yields the protein CASSNGQGDPEQYF.

This clone has just one count. The chain is built from TRBV30 and TRBJ1-1, with D unresolved. Germline assignment: CDR1 GTSNPN and CDR2 SVGIG (reference sequence). Trimming took off 1 base at V and 4 bases at J, with 10 bases between the two ends. This CDR3 has 13 residues. The DNA for the CDR3 is TGTGCCTGGAGTGCCGGGGAGACCACTGAAGCTTTCTTT. Its protein is CAWSAGETTEAFF. The variable domain in full, with the rest retrieved from reference TRBV30 and TRBJ1-1, is SQTIHQWPATLVQPVGSPLSLECTVEGTSNPNLYWYRQAAGRGLQLLFYSVGIGQISSEVPQNLSASRPQDRQFILSSKKLLLSDSGFYLCAWSAGETTEAFFGQGTRLTVV.

The sample holds many counts of this clone. V and J are TRBV12-3 or TRBV12-4 and TRBJ1-5; tentatively, D is TRBD1 (5 bases). This CDR3 spans 15 amino acids. V was clipped by 6 bases and J by 4 bases, with 16 bases between them. CDR3 in amino acids: CASSRPGRPNQPQHF. In DNA form, the CDR3 reads TGTGCCAGCAGCAGACCGGGACGGCCTAATCAGCCCCAGCATTTT.

This clone is medium-sized within its sample. J is TRBJ2-3 and V is TRBV4-3, with a tentative D call TRBD2 (6 bases). The CDR3 covers 15 residues. Trimming cost V 1 base and J 4 bases, with 12 bases left between them. From germline, CDR1 is LGHNA and CDR2 YSLEER. The CDR3 nucleotides are TGCGCCAGCAGCCAAGGGACGGGAGCGTCAGATACGCAGTATTTT. It yields the protein CASSQGTGASDTQYF.

This chain joins TRBV20-1 and TRBJ2-1; D gene uncertain. CDR1 is DFQATT and CDR2 is SNEGSKA in the germline V gene (reference sequence). The CDR3 contains 11 residues. V gave up 0 bases and J gave up 10 bases, with 7 bases separating them. In nucleotides, the CDR3 is TGCAGTGCTAGAGACCGTGGGGAGCAGTTCTTC. Protein sequence: CSARDRGEQFF.

The chain combines TRBV18 with TRBJ2-7; 11 nucleotides match TRBD2. The germline gives CDR1 KGHSH, CDR2 LQKENI. The V gene end was trimmed by 4 bases and the J gene end by 3 bases; junction bases not matched to a gene: 5. This CDR3 has 15 residues. The DNA for the CDR3 is TGTGCCAGCTCACTCGGGACTAGCGGTCGCTACGAGCAGTACTTC. It translates to CASSLGTSGRYEQYF. The complete variable domain, with remaining parts taken from reference TRBV18 and TRBJ2-7, reads NAGVMQNPRHLVRRRGQEARLRCSPMKGHSHVYWYRQLPEEGLKFMVYLQKENIIDESGMPKERFSAEFPKEGPSILRIQQVVRGDSAAYFCASSLGTSGRYEQYFGPGTRLTVT.

This clone showed up just a few times. The chain carries TRBV6-1 and TRBJ2-7, with 7 nucleotides matching TRBD2. V was pared by 4 bases and J by 1 base, with 10 bases of the junction left unmatched. Germline CDR1 MNHNS, CDR2 SASEGT. The CDR3 totals 16 residues. The CDR3 sequence: CASSATGMGGSYEQYF. CDR3 sequence (DNA): TGTGCCAGCAGTGCTACTGGGATGGGGGGGTCCTACGAGCAGTACTTC.

This clone was seen ten or more times. The chain employs TRBV4-3 and TRBJ2-1, with 8 bases aligning to TRBD2. V gave up 1 base and J gave up 2 bases; unmatched junction bases: 4. Germline CDR1 LGHNA, CDR2 YSLEER. This CDR3 has 16 residues. The CDR3: CASSQVGGGPYNEQFF. The CDR3 DNA sequence: TGCGCCAGCAGCCAAGTCGGGGGGGGCCCCTACAATGAGCAGTTCTTC.